This T cell receptor beta chain was identified in a study of CD8 T cells in ankylosing spondylitis. Study results and caveats: Relatively scarce in peripheral blood, disease-linked clones were CD8+.

This CDR3 is built from 13 residues. Germline V gene lookup returns CDR1 DFQATT and CDR2 SNEGSKA (reference sequence). V lost 1 base to trimming and J lost 4 bases, with 8 bases between them. This clonotype was seen a handful of times. Its target is unknown. Each CDR3 protein is one row after TCRdb ran MiXCR on the 5' RACE reads. The table lists just over 300,000 distinct CDR3 sequences, less than 25% of them singletons. This receptor was identified in a female donor with ankylosing spondylitis or in good health (not recorded which). The sequencing input was blood, either unsorted or a sorted T cell fraction (not recorded which). The chain recombines TRBV20-1 with TRBJ2-1; D unclear. In DNA, the CDR3 is TGCAGTGCTAGAGTGGAGTTTTACAATGAGCAGTTCTTC. The encoded protein is CSARVEFYNEQFF.